What follows are 18 T cell receptor beta chains derived from one specimen sequenced in a study of response to subunit inactivated influenza vaccine. MiXCR, applied by TCRdb to the RT-PCR reads, yields one record per CDR3 protein. The data show around 180,000 distinct CDR3 sequences, with around 9% seen just once and approximately 10% held by the top ten. Sample: non-naive T cells sorted from PBMCs, taken on the day of vaccination. The receptors shown here come from a man between 50 and 59 years old who received an inactivated influenza vaccine.

The gene calls are TRBV6-6 and TRBJ1-2; D might be TRBD1 (5 bases). CDR1 is MNHNY, CDR2 SVGAGI, per germline (reference sequence). The CDR3 length is 13 residues. V dropped 0 bases and J dropped 3 bases, with 5 bases sitting between them. The CDR3 nucleotides read TGTGCCAGCAGTTACTCGGGGGACTATGGCTACACCTTC. Encoded protein: CASSYSGDYGYTF.

This clonotype was picked up many times. This chain uses TRBV10-3 with TRBJ2-4; TRBD1 is a possible D gene (7 bases). The CDR3 is 16 residues long. The germline V and J ends were trimmed by 0 bases and 4 bases, with 13 bases remaining between them. Germline CDR1 reads ENHRY; CDR2 reads SYGVKD. The CDR3 spells CAISESVGGQKNIQYF. As DNA, the CDR3 is TGTGCCATCAGTGAGTCGGTCGGGGGACAGAAAAACATTCAGTACTTC.

V usage is TRBV20-1 and J usage is TRBJ2-3; 10 bases are a match to TRBD1. Germline V gene sequence: CDR1 DFQATT, CDR2 SNEGSKA (reference sequence). Trimming took 5 bases from V and 0 from J; bases not matched to a gene: 5. The CDR3 loop spans 15 amino acids. The CDR3 DNA sequence: TGCAGTGCTGGGGGACAGGGGTTGAGCACAGATACGCAGTATTTT. Protein sequence: CSAGGQGLSTDTQYF.

The chain is built from TRBV18 and TRBJ1-4; the match to TRBD1 covers 7 bases. CDR1 KGHSH and CDR2 LQKENI come from the germline V gene. The CDR3 contains 15 residues. Trimming at V came to 4 bases and at J to 7 bases, leaving 9 bases not matched to a gene. The CDR3 protein is CASSLHRGEREKLFF. CDR3 nucleotide sequence: TGTGCCAGCTCACTCCACAGGGGAGAACGTGAAAAACTGTTTTTT.

V is TRBV27 and J is TRBJ1-6; D gene unclear. The CDR3 consists of 16 residues. Germline CDR1 and CDR2: MNHEY and SMNVEV (reference sequence). V lost 5 bases, J lost 1 base, and 12 bases lay in between. CDR3 residues: CASSPEASSYNSPLHF. CDR3 in DNA: TGTGCCAGCAGTCCAGAGGCCAGTTCCTATAATTCACCCCTCCACTTT.

V usage is TRBV6-5 and J usage is TRBJ2-2, with D tentatively TRBD1 (5 bases). The length of the CDR3 is 16 residues. Looked up from germline, CDR1 is MNHEY and CDR2 is SVGAGI. V lost 0 bases, J lost 4 bases, and 12 bases lay in between. DNA for the CDR3: TGTGCCAGCAGTTACTCGAATAGGGGTCTCACCGGGGAGCTGTTTTTT. This translates into CASSYSNRGLTGELFF.

The V and J genes are TRBV9 and TRBJ2-1; 10 positions match TRBD2. This CDR3 comprises 16 residues. Germline V gene sequence: CDR1 SGDLS, CDR2 YYNGEE. Losses at the gene ends were 0 bases for V and 4 bases for J; bases not matched to a gene: 4. For the CDR3, the DNA is TGTGCCAGCAGCGTAGTGACTAGCGGGCCTTACAATGAGCAGTTCTTC. It encodes CASSVVTSGPYNEQFF.

This clonotype was detected ten times or more. This chain links TRBV6-2 or TRBV6-3 with TRBJ2-7, with D possibly being TRBD1 (6 bases). V lost 6 bases and J 2 bases, leaving 14 bases between the germline ends. The CDR3 is 14 residues long. Germline values: CDR1 MNHEY, CDR2 SVGEGT. This chain's CDR3 is CASRMDSLAYEQYF. The CDR3 DNA is TGTGCCAGCAGAATGGACAGTCTTGCCTACGAGCAGTACTTC.

The rearrangement links TRBV12-3 or TRBV12-4 to TRBJ1-1; D is perhaps TRBD1 (6 bases). Trimming removed 6 bases at V and 2 bases at J, with 13 bases between. The length of the CDR3 is 14 residues. This CDR3 reads CASRFGQSNTEAFF. The DNA for the CDR3 is TGTGCCAGCAGGTTTGGACAGAGTAACACTGAAGCTTTCTTT.

This clonotype was seen only a few times. Written as DNA, the CDR3 is TGTGCCAGCTCGCCCGGGACATCGAACGAGCAGTACTTC. It encodes CASSPGTSNEQYF. V and J are TRBV18 and TRBJ2-7; a weak D match, TRBD1 (6 bases). The V end was cut by 6 bases, the J end by 5 bases, with 14 bases between. The germline V gene encodes CDR1 KGHSH and CDR2 LQKENI. This CDR3 region has 13 residues.

This clonotype was detected many times. This chain uses TRBV2 with TRBJ2-7; weak D call: TRBD1 (5 bases). The V gene's germline CDR1 is SNHLY and CDR2 FYNNEI. Trimming left V 4 bases short and J 7 bases short, with 20 bases between. CDR3 length: 15 residues. For the CDR3, the DNA is TGTGCCAGCAGTGGGAGACAGAGCGCCTTGGGGGAGCAGTACTTC. Protein product: CASSGRQSALGEQYF.

This sequence joins TRBV6-1 and TRBJ2-1; D is uncertain. V lost 6 bases and J 4 bases, leaving 16 bases between the germline ends. CDR3 size: 15 residues. Germline V lookup: CDR1 MNHNS, CDR2 SASEGT. CDR3 protein: CASRDLAAAYNEQFF. CDR3 DNA sequence: TGTGCCAGCAGAGACTTGGCCGCGGCTTACAATGAGCAGTTCTTC.

In this sample, this clonotype turned up many times. The chain couples TRBV6-1 to TRBJ1-2, with 12 nucleotides matching TRBD1. This CDR3 is 17 amino acids long. J lost 2 bases, V lost 6 bases, and 10 bases had no gene match. CDR1 and CDR2 from the germline V gene are MNHNS and SASEGT. For the CDR3, the DNA is TGTGCCAGCAGGTCGCCGGGACAGGGGGCGCCCAACTATGGCTACACCTTC. It encodes CASRSPGQGAPNYGYTF.

This clonotype turned up a few times. The chain links TRBV11-2 to TRBJ2-4; possibly TRBD1 for D (7 bases). The CDR3 extends over 15 amino acids. V was trimmed by 3 bases and J by 6 bases, leaving 15 bases between them. Germline CDR1 and CDR2: SGHAT and FQNNGV. The CDR3 loop is CASSFGGGEGNIQYF. CDR3 nucleotides: TGTGCCAGCAGCTTTGGAGGGGGCGAAGGAAACATTCAGTACTTC.

By its share, this clonotype is medium-sized (0.01 to 0.1%). The rearrangement joins TRBV4-3 to TRBJ2-1; D is unresolved. The CDR3 loop spans 18 amino acids. CDR1 and CDR2 (germline): LGHNA, YSLEER. V lost 1 base, J lost 6 bases, and 22 bases lay in between. The CDR3 DNA is TGCGCCAGCAGCCAAGCCACCCCCGAGTTGGCAGGACGCAATGAGCAGTTCTTC. Its protein product is CASSQATPELAGRNEQFF.

This chain joins TRBV2 and TRBJ1-1; TRBD1 is a possible D gene (5 bases). There are 14 residues in the CDR3. V lost 7 bases to trimming and J lost 0 bases, with 12 bases between them. The germline gives CDR1 SNHLY, CDR2 FYNNEI. The CDR3 protein is CASTVKGMNTEAFF. CDR3 in DNA: TGTGCCAGCACTGTCAAGGGGATGAACACTGAAGCTTTCTTT.

This clonotype showed up many times. This chain joins TRBV10-3 and TRBJ2-7, with TRBD2 matching over 14 bases. V lost 6 bases to trimming and J lost 7 bases; unmatched junction nucleotides: 11. Germline V CDR1 and CDR2: ENHRY, SYGVKD. The CDR3 sequence is 16 residues long. The CDR3 protein is CAISINPGLAGAEQYF. The CDR3 DNA is TGTGCCATCAGCATCAATCCGGGACTAGCGGGAGCGGAGCAGTACTTC.

The chain has TRBV20-1 and TRBJ2-7; D possibly corresponds to TRBD2 (6 bases). The CDR3 totals 14 residues. Deletions cut 3 bases from V and 6 bases from J, with 18 bases between. Germline values: CDR1 DFQATT, CDR2 SNEGSKA (reference sequence). CDR3 sequence (DNA): TGCAGTGCTAGGGAGGGCAGTATGTTGTCCGAGCAGTACTTC. As protein: CSAREGSMLSEQYF.